This is a list of T cell receptor beta chains from one sample in a study of cytomegalovirus exposure and HLA in healthy donors. Only in-frame clones appear in the TCRdb table, and some are missing; sequencing was by immunoSEQ multiplex PCR. This sample has over 100,000 clones, with about a tenth found just once. Sequences were obtained from PBMCs. These receptors all come from a man aged 35-49 years in good health and CMV-seropositive. CDR3s include the opening cysteine and the closing phenylalanine or tryptophan. Fields, in order: J gene, clone size, V gene, D gene, CDR3 protein, CDR3 DNA. The D gene is left open where the match is weak. Rows may omit the clone size; those that give it use once, few, many or a size class.

TRBJ2-5	few	TRBV15	TRBD2	CATTGTQGTSGTKTQYF	TGTGCCACCACCGGGACCCAAGGGACTAGCGGGACGAAGACCCAGTACTTC
TRBJ2-7	few	TRBV15	-	CATSTQRQPYEQYF	TGTGCCACCAGCACCCAGAGACAGCCCTACGAGCAGTACTTC
TRBJ2-3	many	TRBV4-2	TRBD2	CASSQDMAGETDTQYF	TGTGCCAGCAGCCAAGATATGGCGGGAGAGACAGATACGCAGTATTTT
TRBJ2-3	few	TRBV6-5	TRBD2	CASSWGLAADTQYF	TGTGCCAGCAGTTGGGGACTAGCGGCAGATACGCAGTATTTT
TRBJ1-2	-	TRBV28	-	CASSSGYGYTF	TGTGCCAGCAGTTCGGGCTATGGCTACACCTTC
TRBJ1-4	few	TRBV9	-	CASSVAGHSPWEKLFF	TGTGCCAGCAGCGTAGCGGGACATTCACCGTGGGAAAAACTGTTTTTT
TRBJ2-3	few	TRBV9	TRBD2	CASSVLAGVGNTDTQYF	TGTGCCAGCAGCGTATTAGCGGGAGTAGGGAACACAGATACGCAGTATTTT
TRBJ1-2	-	TRBV29-1	-	CSVRAGRGYTF	TGCAGCGTACGAGCAGGGCGGGGCTACACCTTC
TRBJ1-1	-	TRBV9	-	CASSPRGGTEAFF	TGTGCCAGCAGCCCGCGGGGGGGCACTGAAGCTTTCTTT
TRBJ1-4	few	TRBV7-2	TRBD1	CASSLSGTGTEKLFF	TGTGCCAGCAGCCTGTCCGGGACAGGGACTGAAAAACTGTTTTTT
TRBJ2-1	few	TRBV19	-	CASSILGQSYNEPFF	TGTGCCAGTAGTATCTTGGGACAATCCTACAATGAGCCGTTCTTC
TRBJ1-1	few	TRBV29-1	-	CSVGPRGNTEAFF	TGCAGCGTCGGGCCCCGGGGAAACACTGAAGCTTTCTTT
TRBJ2-7	-	TRBV12-5	TRBD2	CASTSGTSVYEQYF	TGTGCTAGTACTTCCGGGACTAGCGTCTACGAGCAGTACTTC
TRBJ2-3	-	TRBV7-6	-	CASSLGLTNTDTQYF	TGTGCCAGCAGCTTAGGGCTGACTAACACAGATACGCAGTATTTT
TRBJ2-7	-	TRBV10-2	TRBD2	CATGLAGSTYEQYF	TGCGCCACAGGACTAGCGGGATCCACCTACGAGCAGTACTTC
TRBJ1-1	-	TRBV19	-	CASSMGARTEAFF	TGTGCCAGTAGTATGGGGGCTCGGACTGAAGCTTTCTTT
TRBJ2-1	-	TRBV5-1	TRBD2	CASRGEGPNEQFF	TGCGCCAGCAGGGGGGAGGGCCCCAATGAGCAGTTCTTC
TRBJ2-3	few	TRBV2	TRBD2	CASSKLRSGRGTDTQYF	TGTGCCAGCAGTAAACTACGTAGCGGGAGAGGGACAGATACGCAGTATTTT
TRBJ1-2	few	TRBV7-2	TRBD1	CASSRDRVEYGYTF	TGTGCCAGCAGTCGGGACAGGGTAGAATATGGCTACACCTTC
TRBJ1-4	-	TRBV10-3	TRBD1	CATRDRTDEKLFF	TGTGCCACTCGGGACAGGACCGACGAAAAACTGTTTTTT
TRBJ1-5	few	TRBV27	TRBD1	CASSLNLQGQVNQPQHF	TGTGCCAGCAGTTTGAATCTTCAGGGACAGGTCAATCAGCCCCAGCATTTT
TRBJ1-2	-	TRBV6-1	TRBD1	CASSEAGQGAGGYTF	TGTGCCAGCAGTGAAGCCGGACAGGGGGCGGGGGGCTACACCTTC
TRBJ1-3	few	TRBV14	-	CASGRTDGNTIYF	TGTGCCAGCGGACGGACAGACGGAAACACCATATATTTT
TRBJ2-3	-	TRBV6-1	TRBD2	CASATSGGNTDTQYF	TGTGCCAGCGCAACTAGCGGGGGGAACACAGATACGCAGTATTTT
TRBJ2-3	-	TRBV9	TRBD1	CASSPQGQGSAWGTDTQYF	TGTGCCAGCAGCCCCCAAGGACAGGGGTCCGCCTGGGGTACAGATACGCAGTATTTT
TRBJ2-1	few	TRBV5-1	-	CASSTDSTTDEQFF	TGCGCCAGCAGCACCGACAGTACTACGGATGAGCAGTTCTTC
TRBJ2-1	few	TRBV4-2	-	CASSRREEGLAPKNEQFF	TGTGCCAGCAGCCGTAGAGAGGAGGGGCTAGCGCCAAAAAATGAGCAGTTCTTC
TRBJ1-1	few	TRBV6-5	-	CASSRGGRNTEAFF	TGTGCCAGCAGTAGAGGGGGACGGAACACTGAAGCTTTCTTT
TRBJ1-2	-	TRBV28	-	CASRADLQGNYGYTF	TGTGCCAGCAGAGCCGACCTTCAGGGGAACTATGGCTACACCTTC
TRBJ1-2	-	TRBV5-1	-	CASSSQEPYGYTF	TGCGCCAGCAGCTCACAGGAGCCCTATGGCTACACCTTC
TRBJ2-2	-	TRBV6-5	-	CASSYLYPGELFF	TGTGCCAGCAGTTACCTTTATCCCGGGGAGCTGTTTTTT
TRBJ1-1	-	TRBV7-2	TRBD1	CASSFNRGGTEAFF	TGTGCCAGCAGCTTCAACAGGGGGGGGACTGAAGCTTTCTTT
TRBJ2-2	-	TRBV10-3	-	CAIAKRSGELFF	TGTGCCATAGCCAAACGGTCCGGGGAGCTGTTTTTT
TRBJ2-3	-	TRBV6-1	-	CATGRTFSTTDTQYF	TGTGCCACCGGGCGGACTTTTTCAACCACAGATACGCAGTATTTT
TRBJ2-7	few	TRBV28	-	CASSLTGLDYEQYF	TGTGCCAGCAGTTTAACAGGCCTGGACTACGAGCAGTACTTC
TRBJ2-7	few	TRBV6-5	TRBD2	CASTRGTSGPYEQYF	TGTGCCAGCACTCGGGGGACTAGCGGACCCTACGAGCAGTACTTC
TRBJ1-6	-	TRBV7-2	TRBD1	CASSLRQGNDSPLHF	TGTGCCAGCAGCTTAAGACAGGGGAACGATTCACCCCTCCACTTT
TRBJ2-7	-	TRBV7-8	TRBD2	CASSLKREAYEQYF	TGTGCCAGCAGCTTAAAGCGGGAGGCCTACGAGCAGTACTTC
TRBJ2-7	few	TRBV6-6	TRBD1	CASRPPGQASYEQYF	TGTGCCAGCAGACCCCCCGGACAGGCCTCCTACGAGCAGTACTTC
TRBJ1-4	few	TRBV9	-	CASSVGTVSNEKLFF	TGTGCCAGCAGCGTAGGGACAGTCTCTAATGAAAAACTGTTTTTT
TRBJ2-5	-	TRBV18	TRBD2	CASSLSGSRETQYF	TGTGCCAGCTCACTTAGCGGGAGTAGGGAGACCCAGTACTTC
TRBJ2-5	-	TRBV12-5	-	CASGSYIHREGETQYF	TGTGCTAGTGGTTCATACATCCACAGGGAAGGAGAGACCCAGTACTTC
TRBJ2-5	few	TRBV14	TRBD1	CASSQGGQGLETQYF	TGTGCCAGCAGCCAAGGAGGACAGGGTTTAGAGACCCAGTACTTC
TRBJ2-7	few	TRBV7-9	TRBD2	CASSSGTNSYEQYF	TGTGCCAGCAGCTCCGGGACTAACTCCTACGAGCAGTACTTC
TRBJ2-7	few	TRBV7-6	-	CASSLVPGSSYEQYF	TGTGCCAGCAGCTTAGTCCCTGGCTCCTCCTACGAGCAGTACTTC
TRBJ2-2	-	TRBV6-4	TRBD1	CASRKDRGHTGELFF	TGTGCCAGCAGGAAGGACAGGGGGCACACCGGGGAGCTGTTTTTT
TRBJ2-2	-	TRBV4-2	TRBD1	CASSQTGGSAGELFF	TGTGCCAGCAGCCAAACAGGGGGTTCCGCCGGGGAGCTGTTTTTT
TRBJ2-7	few	TRBV10-3	TRBD1	CAISERRGNEQYF	TGTGCCATCAGTGAGCGCAGGGGGAACGAGCAGTACTTC
TRBJ1-4	few	TRBV2	-	CASSDIQSREKLFF	TGTGCCAGCAGTGACATCCAATCGCGGGAAAAACTGTTTTTT
TRBJ1-5	-	TRBV25-1	TRBD1	CASSKGQSNQPQHF	TGTGCCAGCAGCAAGGGACAGAGCAATCAGCCCCAGCATTTT
TRBJ2-7	-	TRBV28	-	CASSGPLSYEQYF	TGTGCCAGCAGCGGTCCGTTATCCTACGAGCAGTACTTC
TRBJ2-7	few	TRBV7-9	TRBD1	CASSLGQSSYEQYF	TGTGCCAGCAGCCTGGGACAGAGCTCCTACGAGCAGTACTTC
TRBJ1-3	-	TRBV13	-	CASRLIRGTSGNTIYF	TGTGCCAGCAGGCTCATTCGGGGGACCTCTGGAAACACCATATATTTT
TRBJ2-7	few	TRBV11-3	-	CASSLDQGGAREQYF	TGTGCCAGCAGCTTAGATCAGGGGGGAGCGCGGGAGCAGTACTTC
TRBJ1-1	-	TRBV2	TRBD1	CASRADRGGTNTEAFF	TGTGCCAGCAGGGCAGACAGGGGAGGAACGAACACTGAAGCTTTCTTT